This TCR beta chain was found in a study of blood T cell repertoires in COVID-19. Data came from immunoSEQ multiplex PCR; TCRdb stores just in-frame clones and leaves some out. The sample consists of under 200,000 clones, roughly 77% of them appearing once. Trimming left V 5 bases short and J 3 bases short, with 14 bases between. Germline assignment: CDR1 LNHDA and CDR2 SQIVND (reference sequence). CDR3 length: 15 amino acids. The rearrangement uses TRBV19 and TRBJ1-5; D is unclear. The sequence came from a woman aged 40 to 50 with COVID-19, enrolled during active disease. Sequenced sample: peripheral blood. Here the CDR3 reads CASSVEGAHNQPQHF. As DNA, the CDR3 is TGTGCCAGTAGTGTCGAGGGTGCACACAATCAGCCCCAGCATTTT. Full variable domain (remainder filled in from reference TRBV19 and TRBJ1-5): DGGITQSPKYLFRKEGQNVTLSCEQNLNHDAMYWYRQDPGQGLRLIYYSQIVNDFQKGDIAEGYSVSREKKESFPLTVTSAQKNPTAFYLCASSVEGAHNQPQHFGDGTRLSIL.